This TCR beta chain was sequenced for a study of neurological immune-mediated disorders. TCRdb reanalysed the 5' RACE reads using MiXCR and keeps one entry per CDR3 protein. The profile shows tens of thousands of distinct CDR3 sequences, about 4.8% of them singletons. Volunteers at a blood bank in Maryland, USA, were the healthy controls. The cell input for sorted libraries was some 1 million, and those cells were CD4+ or CD8+ T cells. Study results and caveats: Across subjects, no CDR3 amino acid sequence appeared in expanded clones of more than one subject, a finding that suggested private repertoires in all groups.

This clonotype occurred many times. Its antigen is not known. Germline V lookup: CDR1 ENHRY, CDR2 SYGVKD. The CDR3 is made up of 14 amino acids. V was trimmed by 4 bases and J by 0 bases, leaving 6 bases between them. Sequencing was carried out using CD4+ T cells from blood. This receptor was obtained from a man between 18 and 29 years old in good health. V usage is TRBV10-3 and J usage is TRBJ1-4, with D possibly matching TRBD1 (5 bases). CDR3 sequence: CAISGGPTNEKLFF. CDR3 bases: TGTGCCATCAGTGGGGGCCCAACTAATGAAAAACTGTTTTTT.